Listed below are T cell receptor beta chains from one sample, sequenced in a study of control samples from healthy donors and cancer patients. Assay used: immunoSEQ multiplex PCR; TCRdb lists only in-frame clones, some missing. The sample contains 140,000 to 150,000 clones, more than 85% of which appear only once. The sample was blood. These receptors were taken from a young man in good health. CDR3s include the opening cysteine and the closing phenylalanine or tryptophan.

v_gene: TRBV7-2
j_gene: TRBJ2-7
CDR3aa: CASSQTGRNEQYF

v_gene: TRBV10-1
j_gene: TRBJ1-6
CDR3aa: CASSEYSNNSPLHF

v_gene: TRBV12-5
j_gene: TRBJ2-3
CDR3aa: CASGPGGGGTQYF

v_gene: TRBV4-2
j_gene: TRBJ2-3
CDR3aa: CASSQESLAGRPTDTQYF

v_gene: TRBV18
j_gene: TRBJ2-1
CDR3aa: CASSPKTGTAGNEQFF

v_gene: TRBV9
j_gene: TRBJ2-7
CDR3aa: CASSVVYEQYF

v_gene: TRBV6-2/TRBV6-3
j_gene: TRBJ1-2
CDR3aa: CASTPVLHHGYTF

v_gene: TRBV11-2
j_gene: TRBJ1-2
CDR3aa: CASSLDPENGYTF

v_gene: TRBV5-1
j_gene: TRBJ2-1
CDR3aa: CASSLLSGGAHEQFF

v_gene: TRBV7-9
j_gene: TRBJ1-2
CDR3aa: CASSDWTGASINYGYTF

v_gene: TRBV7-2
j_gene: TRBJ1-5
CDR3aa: CASSSLRAAYSNQPQHF

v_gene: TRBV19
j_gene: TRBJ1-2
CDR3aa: CASSIGRWMGYGYTF

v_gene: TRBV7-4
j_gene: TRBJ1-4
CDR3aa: CASSLRQGARGPGDINEKLFF

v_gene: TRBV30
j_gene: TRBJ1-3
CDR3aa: CAWREGGSFSGNTIYF

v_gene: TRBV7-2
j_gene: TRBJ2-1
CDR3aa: CASSSPRGTGRALYNEQFF

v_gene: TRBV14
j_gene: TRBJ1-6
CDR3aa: CASSQITGGRNSPLHF

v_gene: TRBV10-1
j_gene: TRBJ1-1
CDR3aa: CASRPQGSSNTEAFF

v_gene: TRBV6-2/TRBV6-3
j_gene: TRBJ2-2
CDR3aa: CASSYSLAGGNTGELFF

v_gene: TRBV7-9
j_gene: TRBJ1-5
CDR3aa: CASSSGTGDGQPQHF

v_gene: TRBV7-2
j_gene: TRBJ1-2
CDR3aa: CASSLGWDGYTF

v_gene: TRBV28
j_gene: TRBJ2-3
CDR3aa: CASSLGLAQYF

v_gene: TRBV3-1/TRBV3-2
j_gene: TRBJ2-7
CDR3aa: CASSQEGYEQYF

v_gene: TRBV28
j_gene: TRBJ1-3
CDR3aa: CASSFESDSGNTIYF

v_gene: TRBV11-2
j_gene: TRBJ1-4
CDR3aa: CASSLAGSTNEKLFF

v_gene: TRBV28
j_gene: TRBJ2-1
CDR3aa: CASSHKHNEQFF

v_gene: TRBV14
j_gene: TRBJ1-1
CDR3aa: CASSRRTGGNTEAFF

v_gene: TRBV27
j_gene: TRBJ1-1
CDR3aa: CASSFLGQGDTEAFF

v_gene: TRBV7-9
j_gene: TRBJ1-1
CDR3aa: CASSIPGLLDTEAFF

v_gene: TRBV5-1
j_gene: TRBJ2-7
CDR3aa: CASSLAGTASYEQYF

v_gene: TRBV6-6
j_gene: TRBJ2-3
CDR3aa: CASSTINPSTDTQYF

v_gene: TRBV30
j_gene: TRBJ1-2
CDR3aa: CACAGGPVLYGYTF

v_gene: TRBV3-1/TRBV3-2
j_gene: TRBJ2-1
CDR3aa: CASSQGTPPYNEQFF

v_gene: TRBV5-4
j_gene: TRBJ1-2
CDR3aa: CASSYDRADYGYTF

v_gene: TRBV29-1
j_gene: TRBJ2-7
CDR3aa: CSVALTVTYEQYF

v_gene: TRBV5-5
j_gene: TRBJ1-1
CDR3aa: CASSLAGGGRNTEAFF

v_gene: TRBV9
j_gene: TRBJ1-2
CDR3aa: CASSPIGIGTLYGYTF

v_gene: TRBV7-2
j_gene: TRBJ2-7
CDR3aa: CASSLRGQGDYEQYF

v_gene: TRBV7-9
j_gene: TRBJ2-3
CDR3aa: CASSLDTDTQYF

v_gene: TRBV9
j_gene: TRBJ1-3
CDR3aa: CASSTHPGAAGNTIYF

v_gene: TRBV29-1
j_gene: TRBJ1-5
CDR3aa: CSVVTGGGNQPQHF

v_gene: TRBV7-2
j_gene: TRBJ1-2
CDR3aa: CASSPIGGQYYGYTF